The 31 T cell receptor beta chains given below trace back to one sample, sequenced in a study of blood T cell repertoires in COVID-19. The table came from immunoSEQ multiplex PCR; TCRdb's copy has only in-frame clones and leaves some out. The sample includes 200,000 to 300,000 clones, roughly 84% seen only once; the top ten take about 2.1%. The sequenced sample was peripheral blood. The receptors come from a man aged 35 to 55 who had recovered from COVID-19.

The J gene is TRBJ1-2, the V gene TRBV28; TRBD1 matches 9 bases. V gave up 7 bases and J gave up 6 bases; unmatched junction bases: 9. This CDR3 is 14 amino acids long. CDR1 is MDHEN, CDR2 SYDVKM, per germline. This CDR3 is CASNIQGAGDGYTF. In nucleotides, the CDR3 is TGTGCCAGCAATATACAGGGGGCGGGTGATGGCTACACCTTC.

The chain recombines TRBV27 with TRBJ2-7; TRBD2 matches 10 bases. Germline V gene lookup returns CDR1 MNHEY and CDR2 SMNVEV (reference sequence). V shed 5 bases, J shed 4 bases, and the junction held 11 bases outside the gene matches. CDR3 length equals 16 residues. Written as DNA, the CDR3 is TGTGCCAGCAGTCCGCGGAGGGTAGCGGGAGGATACGAGCAGTACTTC. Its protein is CASSPRRVAGGYEQYF.

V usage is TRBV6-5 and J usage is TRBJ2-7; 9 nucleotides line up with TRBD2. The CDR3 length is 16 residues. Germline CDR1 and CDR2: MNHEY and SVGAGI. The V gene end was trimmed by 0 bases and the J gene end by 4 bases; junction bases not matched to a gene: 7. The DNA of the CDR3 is TGTGCCAGCAGTTACTCGCGGCTAGCGGGATCGTACGAGCAGTACTTC. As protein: CASSYSRLAGSYEQYF.

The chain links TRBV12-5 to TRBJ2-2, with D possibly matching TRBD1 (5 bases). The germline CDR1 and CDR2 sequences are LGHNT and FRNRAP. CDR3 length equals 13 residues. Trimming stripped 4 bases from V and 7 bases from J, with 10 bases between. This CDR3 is CASGYWGRGELFF. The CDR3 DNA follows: TGTGCTAGTGGTTATTGGGGCCGCGGGGAGCTGTTTTTT.

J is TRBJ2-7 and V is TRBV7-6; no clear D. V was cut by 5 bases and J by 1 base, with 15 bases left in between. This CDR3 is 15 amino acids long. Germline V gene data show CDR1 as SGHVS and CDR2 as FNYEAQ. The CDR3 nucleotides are TGTGCCAGCAGCCCAGCGTTGGTCAGTTCCTACGAGCAGTACTTC. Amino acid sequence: CASSPALVSSYEQYF.

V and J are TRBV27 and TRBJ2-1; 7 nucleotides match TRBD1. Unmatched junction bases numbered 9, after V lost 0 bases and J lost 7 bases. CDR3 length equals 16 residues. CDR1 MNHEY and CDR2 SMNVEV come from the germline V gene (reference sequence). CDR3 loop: CASSLSAEGARNEQFF. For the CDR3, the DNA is TGTGCCAGCAGTTTATCCGCCGAGGGGGCGCGAAATGAGCAGTTCTTC.

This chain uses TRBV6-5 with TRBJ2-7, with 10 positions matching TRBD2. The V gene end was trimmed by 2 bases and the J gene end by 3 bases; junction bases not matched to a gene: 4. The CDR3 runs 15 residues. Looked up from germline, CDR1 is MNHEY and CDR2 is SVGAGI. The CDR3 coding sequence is TGTGCCAGCAGTTACGTCGCTAGCGGGAGCTACGAGCAGTACTTC. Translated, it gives CASSYVASGSYEQYF.

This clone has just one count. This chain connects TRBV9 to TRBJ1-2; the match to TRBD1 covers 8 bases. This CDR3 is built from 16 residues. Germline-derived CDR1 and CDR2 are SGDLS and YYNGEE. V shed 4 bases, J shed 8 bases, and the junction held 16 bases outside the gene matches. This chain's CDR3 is CASSHKFGTGDEGYTF. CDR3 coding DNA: TGTGCCAGCAGCCATAAATTCGGGACAGGCGACGAAGGCTACACCTTC. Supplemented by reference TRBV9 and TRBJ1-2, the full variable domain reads DSGVTQTPKHLITATGQRVTLRCSPRSGDLSVYWYQQSLDQGLQFLIQYYNGEERAKGNILERFSAQQFPDLHSELNLSSLELGDSALYFCASSHKFGTGDEGYTFGSGTRLTVV.

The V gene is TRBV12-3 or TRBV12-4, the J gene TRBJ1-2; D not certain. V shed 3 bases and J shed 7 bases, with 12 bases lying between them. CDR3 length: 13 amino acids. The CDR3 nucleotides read TGTGCCAGCAGTTTCGCTCAGGATCTTGGCTACACCTTC. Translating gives CASSFAQDLGYTF.

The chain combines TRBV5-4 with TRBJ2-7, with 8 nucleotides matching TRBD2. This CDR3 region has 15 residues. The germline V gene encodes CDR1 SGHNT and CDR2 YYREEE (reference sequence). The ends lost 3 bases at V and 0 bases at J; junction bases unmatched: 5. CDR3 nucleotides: TGTGCCAGCAGCTGGGGGACTAGTAGCTCCTACGAGCAGTACTTC. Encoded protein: CASSWGTSSSYEQYF.

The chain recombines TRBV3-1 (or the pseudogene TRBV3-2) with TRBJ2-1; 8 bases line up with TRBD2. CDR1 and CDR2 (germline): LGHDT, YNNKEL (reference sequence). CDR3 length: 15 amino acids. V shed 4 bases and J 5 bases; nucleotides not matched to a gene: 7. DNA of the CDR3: TGTGCCAGCAGCCCAAGATCCGGGGGGGACAATGAGCAGTTCTTC. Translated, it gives CASSPRSGGDNEQFF.

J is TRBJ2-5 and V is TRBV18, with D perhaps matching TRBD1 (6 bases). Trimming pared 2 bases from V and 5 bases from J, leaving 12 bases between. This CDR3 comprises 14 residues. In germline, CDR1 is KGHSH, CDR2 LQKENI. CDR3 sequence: CASSPINRAETQYF. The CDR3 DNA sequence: TGTGCCAGCTCACCAATCAACAGGGCTGAGACCCAGTACTTC.

The chain's CDR3 is CAISRGRGYTF. Written as DNA, the CDR3 is TGTGCCATCAGTAGAGGGCGAGGCTACACCTTC. This chain uses TRBV10-3 with TRBJ1-2; D is unclear. Germline-derived CDR1 and CDR2 are ENHRY and SYGVKD. The CDR3 contains 11 residues. V was clipped by 5 bases and J by 8 bases, with 9 bases between them.

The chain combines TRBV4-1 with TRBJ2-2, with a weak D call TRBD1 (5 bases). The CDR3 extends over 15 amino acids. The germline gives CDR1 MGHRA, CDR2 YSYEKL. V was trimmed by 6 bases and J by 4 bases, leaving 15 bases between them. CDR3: CASSRTSWGTGELFF. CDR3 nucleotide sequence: TGCGCCAGCAGTCGGACATCCTGGGGCACCGGGGAGCTGTTTTTT.

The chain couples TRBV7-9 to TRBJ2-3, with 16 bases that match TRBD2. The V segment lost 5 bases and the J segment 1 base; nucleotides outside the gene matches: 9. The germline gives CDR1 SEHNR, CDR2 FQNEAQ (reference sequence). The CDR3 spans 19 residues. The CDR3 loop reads CASSPSGLAGGRGTDTQYF. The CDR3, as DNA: TGTGCCAGCAGCCCCTCGGGACTAGCGGGGGGGCGGGGCACAGATACGCAGTATTTT.

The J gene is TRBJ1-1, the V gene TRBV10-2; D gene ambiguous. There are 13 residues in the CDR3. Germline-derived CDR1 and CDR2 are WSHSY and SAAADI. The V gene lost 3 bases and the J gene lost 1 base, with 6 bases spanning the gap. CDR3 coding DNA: TGCGCCAGCAGTGACGGAGGGAACACTGAAGCTTTCTTT. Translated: CASSDGGNTEAFF.

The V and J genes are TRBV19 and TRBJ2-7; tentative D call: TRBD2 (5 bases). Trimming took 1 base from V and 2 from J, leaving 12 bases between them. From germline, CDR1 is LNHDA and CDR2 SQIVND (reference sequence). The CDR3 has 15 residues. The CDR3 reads CASSIVAGPPYEQYF. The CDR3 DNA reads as TGTGCCAGTAGTATAGTGGCGGGCCCCCCCTACGAGCAGTACTTC. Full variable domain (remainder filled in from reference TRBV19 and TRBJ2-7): DGGITQSPKYLFRKEGQNVTLSCEQNLNHDAMYWYRQDPGQGLRLIYYSQIVNDFQKGDIAEGYSVSREKKESFPLTVTSAQKNPTAFYLCASSIVAGPPYEQYFGPGTRLTVT.

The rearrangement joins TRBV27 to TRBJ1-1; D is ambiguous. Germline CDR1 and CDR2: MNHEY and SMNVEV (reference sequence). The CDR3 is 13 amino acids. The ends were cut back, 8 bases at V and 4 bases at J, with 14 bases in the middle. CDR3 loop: CASQYLRSTEAFF. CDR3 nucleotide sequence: TGTGCCAGCCAGTACCTAAGGAGCACTGAAGCTTTCTTT.

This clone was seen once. The CDR3 DNA reads as TGTGCCAGCAGTGAATCTAGCGGGAGGTCCTACGAGCAGTACTTC. It encodes CASSESSGRSYEQYF. The rearrangement links TRBV25-1 to TRBJ2-7; TRBD2 agrees at 11 bases. Germline CDR1 reads MGHDK; CDR2 reads SYGVNS. V lost 1 base to trimming and J lost 1 base; unmatched junction nucleotides: 0. This CDR3 is built from 15 residues.

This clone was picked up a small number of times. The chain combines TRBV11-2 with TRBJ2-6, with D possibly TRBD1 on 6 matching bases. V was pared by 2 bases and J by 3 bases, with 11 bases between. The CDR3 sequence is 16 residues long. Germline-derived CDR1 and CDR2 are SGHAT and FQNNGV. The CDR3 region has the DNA TGTGCCAGCAGCTTATGGGGGACACTTGGGGCCAACGTCCTGACTTTC. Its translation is CASSLWGTLGANVLTF.

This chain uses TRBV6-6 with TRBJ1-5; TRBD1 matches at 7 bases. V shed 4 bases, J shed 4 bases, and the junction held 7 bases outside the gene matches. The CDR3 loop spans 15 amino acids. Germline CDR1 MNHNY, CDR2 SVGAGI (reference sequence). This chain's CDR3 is CASSLTGNRNQPQHF. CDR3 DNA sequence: TGTGCCAGCAGTTTGACAGGGAATAGAAATCAGCCCCAGCATTTT.

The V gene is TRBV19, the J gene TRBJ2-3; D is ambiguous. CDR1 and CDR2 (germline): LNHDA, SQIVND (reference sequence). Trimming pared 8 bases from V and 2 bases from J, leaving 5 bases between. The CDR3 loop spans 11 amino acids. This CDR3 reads CASGHTDTQYF. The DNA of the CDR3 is TGTGCCAGTGGGCACACAGATACGCAGTATTTT.

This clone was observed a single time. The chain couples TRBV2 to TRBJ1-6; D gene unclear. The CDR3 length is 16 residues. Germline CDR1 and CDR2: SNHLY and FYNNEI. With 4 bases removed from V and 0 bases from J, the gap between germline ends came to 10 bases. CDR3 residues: CASSGRKGSYNSPLHF. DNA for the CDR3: TGTGCCAGCAGTGGCAGGAAAGGCTCCTATAATTCACCCCTCCACTTT.

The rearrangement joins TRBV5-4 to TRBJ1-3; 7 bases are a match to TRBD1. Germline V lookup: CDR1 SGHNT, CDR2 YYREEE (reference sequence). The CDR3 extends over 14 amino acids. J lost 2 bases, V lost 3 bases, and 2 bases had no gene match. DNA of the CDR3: TGTGCCAGCAGCTCCGGGACAGCTGGAAACACCATATATTTT. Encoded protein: CASSSGTAGNTIYF.

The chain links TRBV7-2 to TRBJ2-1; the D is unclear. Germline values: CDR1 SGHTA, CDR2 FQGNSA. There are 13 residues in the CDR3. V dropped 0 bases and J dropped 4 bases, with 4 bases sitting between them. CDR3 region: CASSLAPYNEQFF. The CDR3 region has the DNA TGTGCCAGCAGCTTAGCCCCGTACAATGAGCAGTTCTTC.

This chain's CDR3 is CASSRQGASSYNEQFF. In nucleotides, the CDR3 is TGTGCCAGCAGCCGACAGGGGGCAAGCTCCTACAATGAGCAGTTCTTC. V gene TRBV9 combines with J gene TRBJ2-1, with 10 positions matching TRBD1. The CDR3 extends over 16 amino acids. V was pared by 4 bases and J by 0 bases, with 4 bases of the junction left unmatched. CDR1 and CDR2 from the germline V gene are SGDLS and YYNGEE.

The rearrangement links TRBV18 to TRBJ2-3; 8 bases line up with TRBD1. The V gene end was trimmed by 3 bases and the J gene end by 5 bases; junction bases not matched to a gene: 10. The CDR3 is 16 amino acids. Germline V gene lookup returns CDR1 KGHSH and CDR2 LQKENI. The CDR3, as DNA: TGTGCCAGCTCACCTAGGACAGGGTCGAGGGGAGATACGCAGTATTTT. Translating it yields CASSPRTGSRGDTQYF.

CDR3: CAWTLGHLSNQPQHF. The CDR3 DNA is TGTGCCTGGACTCTCGGACACCTTAGCAATCAGCCCCAGCATTTT. The genes are TRBV30 and TRBJ1-5; a weak D match, TRBD1 (5 bases). Between the trimmed V and J ends, which lost 4 bases and 0 bases, there was a span of 13 bases. The CDR3 length is 15 residues. CDR1 and CDR2 (germline): GTSNPN, SVGIG (reference sequence).

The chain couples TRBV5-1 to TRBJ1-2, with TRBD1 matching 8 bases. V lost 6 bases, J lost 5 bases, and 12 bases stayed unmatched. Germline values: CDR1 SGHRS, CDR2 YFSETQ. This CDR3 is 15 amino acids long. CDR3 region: CASNLGQGGGYGYTF. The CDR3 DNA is TGCGCCAGCAACCTCGGACAGGGAGGGGGGTATGGCTACACCTTC. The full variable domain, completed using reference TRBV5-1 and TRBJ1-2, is KAGVTQTPRYLIKTRGQQVTLSCSPISGHRSVSWYQQTPGQGLQFLFEYFSETQRNKGNFPGRFSGRQFSNSRSEMNVSTLELGDSALYLCASNLGQGGGYGYTFGSGTRLTVV.

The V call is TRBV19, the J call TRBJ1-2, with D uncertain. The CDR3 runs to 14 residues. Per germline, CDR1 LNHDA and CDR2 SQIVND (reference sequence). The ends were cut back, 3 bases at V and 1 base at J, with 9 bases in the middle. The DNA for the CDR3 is TGTGCCAGTAGTATGGGCAGGAATAACTATGGCTACACCTTC. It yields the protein CASSMGRNNYGYTF.

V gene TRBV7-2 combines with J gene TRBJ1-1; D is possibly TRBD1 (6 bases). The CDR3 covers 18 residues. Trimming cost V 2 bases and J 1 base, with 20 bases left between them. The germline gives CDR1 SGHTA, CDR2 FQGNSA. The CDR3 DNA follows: TGTGCCAGCAGCTTATGGGGGCGGTTGGGTGGAGGGAACACTGAAGCTTTCTTT. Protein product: CASSLWGRLGGGNTEAFF.